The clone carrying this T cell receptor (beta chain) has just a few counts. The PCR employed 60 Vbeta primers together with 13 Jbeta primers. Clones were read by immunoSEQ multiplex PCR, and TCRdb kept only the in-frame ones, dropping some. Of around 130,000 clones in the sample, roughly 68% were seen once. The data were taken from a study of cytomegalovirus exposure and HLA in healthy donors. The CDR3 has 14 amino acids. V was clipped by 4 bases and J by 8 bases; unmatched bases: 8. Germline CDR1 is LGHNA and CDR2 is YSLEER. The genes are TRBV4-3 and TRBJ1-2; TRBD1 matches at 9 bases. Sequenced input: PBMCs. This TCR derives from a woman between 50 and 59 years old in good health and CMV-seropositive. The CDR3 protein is CASSPSRGQGGYTF. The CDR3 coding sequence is TGCGCCAGCAGCCCCTCCCGGGGACAGGGAGGCTACACCTTC.